Here is one T cell receptor beta chain with its context. This entry is derived from a study of blood T cell repertoires in COVID-19. Generated by immunoSEQ multiplex PCR, the TCRdb table keeps only in-frame clones and is missing some. The sample lists under 250,000 clones, roughly 80% occurring once. The CDR3 totals 16 residues. Germline CDR1 and CDR2: MGHRA and YSYEKL. V was pared by 0 bases and J by 3 bases, with 14 bases between. This chain joins TRBV4-1 and TRBJ1-2, with D possibly matching TRBD1 (5 bases). This TCR derives from a woman in her 70s with acute or convalescent COVID-19. Sequencing was done on a sample of peripheral blood. The CDR3: CASSQDRALGDYGYTF. CDR3 sequence (DNA): TGCGCCAGCAGCCAAGACAGGGCCTTAGGGGACTATGGCTACACCTTC.